The 18 T cell receptor beta chains listed next were all sequenced from one sample in a study of vaccination and CD4 T cells after COVID-19. These receptors' targets are unknown. CD4+ T cells that had been cultured provided DNA sequenced with the Oncomine TCR Beta short-read assay. TCRdb reprocessed the PCR reads via MiXCR and lists one record per CDR3 protein. The sample lists more than 9,500 distinct CDR3 sequences, about 57% seen once, with approximately 9% in the top ten. Documented treatment: roughly ten-day PBMC culture with coronavirus spike peptide pools or control peptides (ViraFEST assay). The material sequenced was CD4+ T cells from blood, cultured in vitro. The receptors here all came from a human donor who had recovered from COVID-19.

V and J are TRBV25-1 and TRBJ2-5; 7 bases map to TRBD1. The ends lost 4 bases at V and 5 bases at J; junction bases unmatched: 10. The CDR3 loop spans 15 amino acids. Germline V CDR1 and CDR2: MGHDK, SYGVNS. The CDR3 sequence: CASSGQTGLLETQYF. The CDR3 nucleotides are TGTGCCAGCAGTGGACAGACAGGGTTGTTGGAGACCCAGTACTTC.

This chain connects TRBV4-3 to TRBJ2-7, with 8 bases matching TRBD1. CDR3 size: 15 residues. Germline values: CDR1 LGHNA, CDR2 YSLEER. The V gene end was trimmed by 4 bases and the J gene end by 3 bases; junction bases not matched to a gene: 8. CDR3 loop: CASSLQRTGIYEQYF. The CDR3 bases are TGCGCCAGCAGCCTACAACGGACAGGGATCTACGAGCAGTACTTC.

The chain combines TRBV1 with TRBJ1-6. TRBV1 is labeled a pseudogene. This CDR3 is built from 14 residues. The CDR3: CTSSQERLYSPLHF. As DNA, the CDR3 is TGCACCAGCAGCCAAGAAAGACTGTATTCACCCCTCCACTTT.

This clonotype was seen more than once but under ten times. The chain employs TRBV20-1 and TRBJ2-6; 12 bases map to TRBD1. CDR3 size: 16 residues. Per the germline V gene, CDR1 is DFQATT and CDR2 is SNEGSKA (reference sequence). CDR3 residues: CRGPGQGAFGANVLTF. DNA of the CDR3: TGCCGAGGACCGGGACAGGGGGCGTTTGGGGCCAACGTCCTGACTTTC.

The V gene is TRBV27, the J gene TRBJ2-7, with 8 bases identical to TRBD2. The CDR3 extends over 14 amino acids. Germline trimming cut 6 bases from V and 6 bases from J; bases unmatched to any gene: 10. CDR1 is MNHEY, CDR2 SMNVEV, per germline (reference sequence). The CDR3 DNA reads as TGTGCCAGCAGATTCCGGGAGGGGGGCTCCGAGCAGTACTTC. Residues: CASRFREGGSEQYF.

The chain employs TRBV6-1 and TRBJ2-4; 12 nucleotides line up with TRBD1. V was clipped by 2 bases and J by 0 bases; unmatched bases: 14. The CDR3 extends over 21 amino acids. CDR1 is MNHNS and CDR2 is SASEGT in the germline V gene. The DNA for the CDR3 is TGTGCCAGCAGTGAAAACGCGGTACGGGACAGGGGGCAAGAAGCCAAAAACATTCAGTACTTC. Its protein product is CASSENAVRDRGQEAKNIQYF.

The chain recombines TRBV6-1 with TRBJ1-6; 7 bases are a match to TRBD1. The ends lost 6 bases at V and 9 bases at J; junction bases unmatched: 11. Germline V lookup: CDR1 MNHNS, CDR2 SASEGT. CDR3 length: 15 amino acids. This CDR3 reads CASSPAEGASSPLHF. In DNA, the CDR3 is TGTGCCAGCAGCCCGGCGGAGGGGGCAAGTTCACCCCTCCACTTT.

The chain has TRBV20-1 and TRBJ2-3; no firm D call. This CDR3 contains 12 residues. V shed 6 bases and J shed 3 bases, with 10 bases lying between them. Germline CDR1 DFQATT, CDR2 SNEGSKA (reference sequence). CDR3 sequence (DNA): TGCAGTGCCGAGCTAGGGACAGATACGCAGTATTTT. Its protein product is CSAELGTDTQYF.

The chain is built from TRBV6-1 and TRBJ2-6; 7 bases match TRBD1. The V gene's germline CDR1 is MNHNS and CDR2 SASEGT. Unmatched junction bases numbered 4, after V lost 3 bases and J lost 2 bases. The CDR3 runs to 16 residues. CDR3 in DNA: TGTGCCAGCAGTGACCCGACAGGGACTGGGGCCAACGTCCTGACTTTC. Translation: CASSDPTGTGANVLTF.

This sequence joins TRBV7-3 and TRBJ2-7; 8 bases fit TRBD2. Germline trimming cut 5 bases from V and 1 base from J; bases unmatched to any gene: 4. Germline CDR1 reads SGHTA; CDR2 reads FQGTGA. The CDR3 consists of 14 residues. In DNA form, the CDR3 reads TGTGCCAGCAGCAGCGGGGGACGGTCCTACGAGCAGTACTTC. Its translation is CASSSGGRSYEQYF.

V gene TRBV5-1 combines with J gene TRBJ2-3, with D unresolved. The ends were cut back, 4 bases at V and 0 bases at J, with 3 bases in the middle. Germline CDR1 and CDR2: SGHRS and YFSETQ. This CDR3 is built from 12 residues. The CDR3 nucleotides read TGCGCCAGCAGCATGAGCACAGATACGCAGTATTTT. As protein: CASSMSTDTQYF.

This clonotype has more than one count but fewer than ten. The chain employs TRBV19 and TRBJ2-3, with 7 bases lining up with TRBD2. CDR1 and CDR2 from the germline V gene are LNHDA and SQIVND (reference sequence). The CDR3 contains 14 residues. V was pared by 7 bases and J by 2 bases, with 6 bases of the junction left unmatched. CDR3 DNA sequence: TGTGCCAGTATACCGAGCGGGGTCACAGATACGCAGTATTTT. This codes for CASIPSGVTDTQYF.

This clonotype occurred a few times. The CDR3 DNA reads as TGTGCCAGCACCAAGATGAATGAGCAGTTCTTC. Translation gives CASTKMNEQFF. This chain connects TRBV2 to TRBJ2-1; D call uncertain. CDR1 is SNHLY, CDR2 FYNNEI, per germline. V dropped 7 bases and J dropped 7 bases, with 8 bases sitting between them. The CDR3 length is 11 residues.

The gene calls are TRBV12-3 or TRBV12-4 and TRBJ2-2; TRBD2 agrees at 10 bases. V gave up 2 bases and J gave up 7 bases; unmatched junction bases: 4. CDR3 length: 15 residues. Here the CDR3 reads CASSLLAGENGELFF. The CDR3 region has the DNA TGTGCCAGCAGTTTACTAGCGGGAGAGAACGGGGAGCTGTTTTTT.

The chain joins TRBV2 to TRBJ2-5; 11 bases are a match to TRBD2. There are 18 residues in the CDR3. Germline CDR1 SNHLY, CDR2 FYNNEI. Unmatched junction bases numbered 16, after V lost 4 bases and J lost 6 bases. CDR3 in DNA: TGTGCCAGCAGTGCAGACCTCCATAGCGGGGGGGCCAGGCAGACCCAGTACTTC. Protein product: CASSADLHSGGARQTQYF.

This chain connects TRBV6-1 to TRBJ2-7, with TRBD1 as a possible D gene (6 bases). The CDR3 length is 14 residues. The V gene lost 6 bases and the J gene lost 4 bases, with 16 bases spanning the gap. Germline lookup yields CDR1 MNHNS and CDR2 SASEGT. CDR3 in amino acids: CASRIQGGLYEQYF. The CDR3 nucleotides read TGTGCCAGCAGGATACAGGGTGGCCTTTACGAGCAGTACTTC.

In this sample, this clonotype is medium-sized. The chain combines TRBV30 with TRBJ2-7; D may be TRBD1 or TRBD2 (5 bases each). Germline CDR1 GTSNPN, CDR2 SVGIG (reference sequence). V was pared by 0 bases and J by 6 bases, with 21 bases between. The CDR3 length is 16 residues. The CDR3 DNA reads TGTGCCTGGAGTGTACCCTTCCGGGTGGGGGTCTTCGAGCAGTACTTC. Translation gives CAWSVPFRVGVFEQYF.

This clonotype occurred a few times. This chain links TRBV27 with TRBJ2-7; the D gene could be TRBD1 or TRBD2 (7 bases each). The CDR3 sequence is 18 residues long. The V gene lost 6 bases and the J gene lost 4 bases, with 28 bases spanning the gap. Germline V CDR1 and CDR2: MNHEY, SMNVEV (reference sequence). The CDR3 nucleotides read TGTGCCAGCAGCCCACAGGGGTGGCATGGGGGAGGGAATTACGAGCAGTACTTC. The encoded protein is CASSPQGWHGGGNYEQYF.